The entry below gives a single T cell receptor beta chain sequence along with its context. Its target is unknown. The sample comes from a study of cytomegalovirus exposure and HLA in healthy donors. Notes on the study in general: The listing of 150 to 200 TCR beta chains classed them as cytomegalovirus-associated.

This CDR3 contains 16 residues. V was shortened by 5 bases and J by 1 base, with 14 bases between the two germline ends. In germline, CDR1 is SGHAT, CDR2 FQNNGV. In the PCR, 60 Vbeta and 13 Jbeta primers were used. Generated by immunoSEQ multiplex PCR, the TCRdb table keeps only in-frame clones and is missing some. The table records 100,000 to 150,000 clones, roughly 80% of them present only once. The chain couples TRBV11-2 to TRBJ2-2, with D possibly being TRBD2 (5 bases). The receptor's source is a woman aged 40 to 49 in good health and CMV-seropositive. Material for sequencing was PBMCs. The CDR3 DNA reads as TGTGCCAGCAGCCTGATGAGGACTCGGAACACCGGGGAGCTGTTTTTT. Translation: CASSLMRTRNTGELFF. Drawing the rest from reference TRBV11-2 and TRBJ2-2, the complete variable domain is EAGVAQSPRYKIIEKRQSVAFWCNPISGHATLYWYQQILGQGPKLLIQFQNNGVVDDSQLPKDRFSAERLKGVDSTLKIQPAKLEDSAVYLCASSLMRTRNTGELFFGEGSRLTVL.